The T cell receptor beta chain under discussion was sequenced for a study of T cell responses to AZD1222 COVID-19 vaccine. Study-wide findings and caveats: It was only after the peak T cell response that any repertoires were sampled. Nearly half of spike-specific TCRs reportedly target variant regions that are unmutated in the B.1.351 and B.1.1.7 variants.

Second doses were pooled across both intervals (about 4 or about 12 weeks). TCRdb's table, derived via immunoSEQ multiplex PCR, lists solely in-frame clones and lacks some. There are 180,000 or so clones in the sample; 80% to 95% occur only once, and approximately 1% lies in the top ten. As to this clone: Its antigen remains unknown.

The receptor's source is an adult who received the AZD1222 COVID-19 vaccine. Here the sequenced sample was peripheral blood, taken 28 days after the second AZD1222 dose.

The CDR3 bases are TGTGCCAGCAGCCAAGCAAAAGGGGAACAACTTTACAATGAGCAGTTCTTC. This translates into CASSQAKGEQLYNEQFF. The chain recombines TRBV14 with TRBJ2-1, with D maybe TRBD1 (5 bases). Germline V gene lookup returns CDR1 SGHDN and CDR2 FVKESK. Trimming pared 1 base from V and 4 bases from J, leaving 17 bases between. The CDR3 consists of 17 residues.